These 28 T cell receptor beta chains originate from one sample sequenced in a study of PD-1 blockade in classical Hodgkin lymphoma. Some clones are missing from TCRdb's copy, which holds only in-frame ones; the method was immunoSEQ multiplex PCR. The table lists 5,500 to 7,000 clones, approximately 83% of them singletons. Every one of the patients relapsed after autologous stem cell transplantation (brentuximab vedotin exposure was variable). CD8+ T cell isolation from thawed PBMCs was performed by magnetic negative selection. Sequenced here: CD8+ T cells from blood, sampled at baseline. Receptor source: a human donor with classical Hodgkin lymphoma.

This chain connects TRBV4-3 to TRBJ2-7, with 10 nucleotides matching TRBD1. Germline V CDR1 and CDR2: LGHNA, YSLEER. The V segment lost 1 base and the J segment 1 base; nucleotides outside the gene matches: 1. There are 15 residues in the CDR3. In nucleotides, the CDR3 is TGCGCCAGCAGCCAAGGGACAGGGGGTTCCTACGAGCAGTACTTC. Translating it yields CASSQGTGGSYEQYF.

V and J are TRBV7-8 and TRBJ2-7, with TRBD2 matching over 7 bases. The CDR3 length is 13 residues. Germline CDR1 reads SGHVS; CDR2 reads FQNEAQ. Trimming at V came to 5 bases and at J to 1 base, leaving 2 bases not matched to a gene. In nucleotides, the CDR3 is TGTGCCAGCAGCCCGCGGGGGTCCTACGAGCAGTACTTC. Amino acids: CASSPRGSYEQYF.

The chain joins TRBV7-8 to TRBJ2-3; D may be TRBD1 (7 bases). CDR1 and CDR2 from the germline V gene are SGHVS and FQNEAQ. The CDR3 spans 16 residues. V was clipped by 1 base and J by 6 bases, with 17 bases between them. The DNA of the CDR3 is TGTGCCAGCAGCTTAGAAGGGGGCCTAGCGCAGGATACGCAGTATTTT. Its protein product is CASSLEGGLAQDTQYF.

This clone was counted between two and nine times. The chain couples TRBV7-9 to TRBJ2-7; 9 nucleotides match TRBD2. Germline values: CDR1 SEHNR, CDR2 FQNEAQ (reference sequence). V shed 3 bases and J 0 bases; nucleotides not matched to a gene: 3. There are 15 residues in the CDR3. DNA of the CDR3: TGTGCCAGCAGCTTTAGCGGGGGCCCCTCCTACGAGCAGTACTTC. Translated, it gives CASSFSGGPSYEQYF.

The rearrangement uses TRBV11-2 and TRBJ2-3; D is perhaps TRBD2 (6 bases). The V end was cut by 5 bases, the J end by 7 bases, with 22 bases between. CDR1 is SGHAT and CDR2 is FQNNGV in the germline V gene. The CDR3 spans 16 residues. CDR3 in DNA: TGTGCCAGCAGCAGGGAGTACGGGACTGATTCTTATACGCAGTATTTT. Translated: CASSREYGTDSYTQYF.

This rearrangement joins TRBV7-9 to TRBJ2-3; D is unresolved. V dropped 5 bases and J dropped 1 base, with 7 bases sitting between them. This CDR3 is built from 13 residues. Per the germline V gene, CDR1 is SEHNR and CDR2 is FQNEAQ (reference sequence). The CDR3 protein is CASSPKRTDTQYF. The CDR3 DNA is TGTGCCAGCAGCCCGAAGCGCACAGATACGCAGTATTTT.

For this clone: The same CDR3 can be traced to other DNA sequences in this sample. The chain couples TRBV7-8 to TRBJ1-1; D is undetermined. This CDR3 has 14 amino acids. Germline V gene data show CDR1 as SGHVS and CDR2 as FQNEAQ. Trimming removed 4 bases from V and 0 bases from J, with 9 bases in between. CDR3 residues: CASSSGNMNTEAFF. In nucleotides, the CDR3 is TGTGCCAGCAGCTCTGGAAACATGAACACTGAAGCTTTCTTT.

V and J are TRBV7-9 and TRBJ1-4; 7 bases are a match to TRBD1. Germline V gene sequence: CDR1 SEHNR, CDR2 FQNEAQ (reference sequence). The CDR3 totals 15 residues. The V and J ends lost 5 bases and 3 bases, in that order; junction bases with no gene match: 6. CDR3 in DNA: TGTGCCAGCAGCCCCCCGACAGGGCCTAATGAAAAACTGTTTTTT. It yields the protein CASSPPTGPNEKLFF. Full variable domain (remainder filled in from reference TRBV7-9 and TRBJ1-4): DTGVSQNPRHKITKRGQNVTFRCDPISEHNRLYWYRQTLGQGPEFLTYFQNEAQLEKSRLLSDRFSAERPKGSFSTLEIQRTEQGDSAMYLCASSPPTGPNEKLFFGSGTQLSVL.

V gene TRBV28 combines with J gene TRBJ1-2; D might be TRBD1 (6 bases). There are 17 residues in the CDR3. V shed 2 bases and J shed 5 bases, with 21 bases lying between them. The germline V gene encodes CDR1 MDHEN and CDR2 SYDVKM. The CDR3 here is CASSLPEPTLQGYGYTF. The DNA for the CDR3 is TGTGCCAGCAGTTTACCTGAGCCCACCTTACAGGGATATGGCTACACCTTC.

J is TRBJ1-2 and V is TRBV7-6; D gene ambiguous. V dropped 2 bases and J dropped 6 bases, with 16 bases sitting between them. The CDR3 loop spans 15 amino acids. Germline CDR1 and CDR2: SGHVS and FNYEAQ. The CDR3 spells CASSLSGPGADGYTF. The CDR3 bases are TGTGCCAGCAGCTTATCCGGGCCCGGCGCGGATGGCTACACCTTC.

The chain uses TRBV11-2 and TRBJ2-5, with D uncertain. Trimming took off 1 base at V and 0 bases at J, with 9 bases between the two ends. The CDR3 sequence is 15 residues long. CDR1 and CDR2 from the germline V gene are SGHAT and FQNNGV. CDR3: CASSLVSRNQETQYF. In DNA form, the CDR3 reads TGTGCCAGCAGCTTAGTCTCTCGAAACCAAGAGACCCAGTACTTC.

This clone was found once. CDR3 residues: CASSLADRGLPRGNEQFF. DNA of the CDR3: TGTGCCAGCAGCTTAGCGGACAGGGGTCTGCCCAGGGGCAATGAGCAGTTCTTC. The chain couples TRBV7-3 to TRBJ2-1, with TRBD1 identical over 9 bases. CDR3 length: 18 amino acids. Losses at the gene ends were 2 bases for V and 6 bases for J; bases not matched to a gene: 14. CDR1 and CDR2 (germline): SGHTA, FQGTGA. Combining the CDR3 with reference TRBV7-3 and TRBJ2-1 gives the whole variable domain GAGVSQTPSNKVTEKGKYVELRCDPISGHTALYWYRQSLGQGPEFLIYFQGTGAADDSGLPNDRFFAVRPEGSVSTLKIQRTERGDSAVYLCASSLADRGLPRGNEQFFGPGTRLTVL.

The CDR3 DNA sequence: TGTGCCAGCCGGGGTAGAACGGTCGCCCAGGAAGCTTTCTTT. Encoded protein: CASRGRTVAQEAFF. This chain uses TRBV7-9 with TRBJ1-1; no clear D gene. This CDR3 region has 14 residues. V was cut by 8 bases and J by 8 bases, with 21 bases left in between. In germline, CDR1 is SEHNR, CDR2 FQNEAQ (reference sequence). Supplemented by reference TRBV7-9 and TRBJ1-1, the full variable domain reads DTGVSQNPRHKITKRGQNVTFRCDPISEHNRLYWYRQTLGQGPEFLTYFQNEAQLEKSRLLSDRFSAERPKGSFSTLEIQRTEQGDSAMYLCASRGRTVAQEAFFGQGTRLTVV.

The chain carries TRBV7-2 and TRBJ2-5, with 7 bases that match TRBD2. The CDR3 length is 15 residues. Trimming removed 7 bases from V and 5 bases from J; junction bases left unmatched: 13. CDR1 SGHTA and CDR2 FQGNSA come from the germline V gene. The chain's CDR3 is CASTPWGGSGETQYF. The CDR3, as DNA: TGTGCCAGCACCCCGTGGGGGGGATCGGGTGAGACCCAGTACTTC.

The V call is TRBV9, the J call TRBJ2-5; D uncertain. With 0 bases removed from V and 0 bases from J, the gap between germline ends came to 9 bases. The CDR3 sequence is 15 residues long. Per the germline V gene, CDR1 is SGDLS and CDR2 is YYNGEE. CDR3 protein: CASSVVDRDQETQYF. CDR3 nucleotides: TGTGCCAGCAGCGTAGTTGATCGGGACCAAGAGACCCAGTACTTC.

With regard to this clone: Other DNA sequences of this sample code for an identical CDR3. This chain joins TRBV27 and TRBJ2-7, with 11 bases fitting TRBD1. This CDR3 is 19 amino acids long. CDR1 MNHEY and CDR2 SMNVEV come from the germline V gene (reference sequence). The ends lost 4 bases at V and 6 bases at J; junction bases unmatched: 20. CDR3 coding DNA: TGTGCCAGCAGTTCCCCTCGGACAGGGGGCTCTAATGGTATCTTCGAGCAGTACTTC. Protein: CASSSPRTGGSNGIFEQYF.

V usage is TRBV30 and J usage is TRBJ2-2; D not resolved. The CDR3 has 13 amino acids. V lost 4 bases, J lost 1 base, and 7 bases lay in between. CDR1 GTSNPN and CDR2 SVGIG come from the germline V gene (reference sequence). The CDR3 here is CAWTTRNTGELFF. DNA of the CDR3: TGTGCCTGGACTACACGGAACACCGGGGAGCTGTTTTTT.

V is TRBV2 and J is TRBJ2-2; D could derive from TRBD1 or TRBD2 (6 bases each). The CDR3 length is 17 residues. Germline CDR1 reads SNHLY; CDR2 reads FYNNEI. V gave up 7 bases and J gave up 3 bases, with 21 bases separating them. The CDR3 sequence is CASKELYREVDTGELFF. The CDR3 region has the DNA TGTGCCAGCAAGGAGCTCTACAGGGAGGTTGACACCGGGGAGCTGTTTTTT.

The rearrangement links TRBV28 to TRBJ2-1; 10 bases map to TRBD2. Germline V CDR1 and CDR2: MDHEN, SYDVKM. This CDR3 has 17 amino acids. With V trimmed by 3 bases and J by 3 bases, 8 bases remained unmatched. The CDR3 bases are TGTGCCAGCAGTTTGAGTAGCGGGGGGTATAACTACAATGAGCAGTTCTTC. The encoded protein is CASSLSSGGYNYNEQFF.

This clone has more than one count but fewer than ten. This same CDR3 is encoded by further DNA sequences in the sample. The chain couples TRBV30 to TRBJ2-7, with unresolved D. The CDR3 spans 12 residues. Per the germline V gene, CDR1 is GTSNPN and CDR2 is SVGIG (reference sequence). With 3 bases removed from V and 1 base from J, the gap between germline ends came to 7 bases. Written as DNA, the CDR3 is TGTGCCTGGAGCCCTACTTCCTACGAGCAGTACTTC. It translates to CAWSPTSYEQYF. Supplemented by reference TRBV30 and TRBJ2-7, the full variable domain reads SQTIHQWPATLVQPVGSPLSLECTVEGTSNPNLYWYRQAAGRGLQLLFYSVGIGQISSEVPQNLSASRPQDRQFILSSKKLLLSDSGFYLCAWSPTSYEQYFGPGTRLTVT.

The gene calls are TRBV7-2 and TRBJ2-3; D gene uncertain. Germline V gives CDR1 SGHTA, CDR2 FQGNSA. The CDR3 runs 13 residues. The V gene lost 5 bases and the J gene lost 2 bases, with 8 bases spanning the gap. CDR3 DNA: TGTGCCAGCAGCGAGGATTACACAGATACGCAGTATTTT. Residues: CASSEDYTDTQYF.

The sample holds one count of this clone. The V gene is TRBV27, the J gene TRBJ1-5, with TRBD1 identical over 10 bases. V lost 5 bases, J lost 5 bases, and 9 bases stayed unmatched. The CDR3 has 16 residues. Germline CDR1 is MNHEY and CDR2 is SMNVEV (reference sequence). The CDR3: CASSLYLGTGDQPQHF. The DNA of the CDR3 is TGTGCCAGCAGTCTTTATCTGGGGACAGGGGATCAGCCCCAGCATTTT.

This clone was found a few times. The rearrangement uses TRBV4-2 and TRBJ1-1; D gene unclear. The germline V gene encodes CDR1 LGHNA and CDR2 YNFKEQ. The CDR3 runs to 13 residues. Deletions cut 6 bases from V and 5 bases from J, with 13 bases between. CDR3 sequence: CASRGSRRTEAFF. The CDR3 region has the DNA TGTGCCAGCAGGGGATCTAGGAGGACTGAAGCTTTCTTT.

The gene calls are TRBV28 and TRBJ2-4; 8 positions agree with TRBD2. Unmatched junction bases numbered 8, after V lost 8 bases and J lost 2 bases. The CDR3 loop spans 15 amino acids. Germline V gene lookup returns CDR1 MDHEN and CDR2 SYDVKM. The CDR3 nucleotides read TGTGCCAGCGGGCGCCGGGGGGGGTCCAAAAACATTCAGTACTTC. The encoded protein is CASGRRGGSKNIQYF.

The chain carries TRBV27 and TRBJ2-1; unclear D gene. V was pared by 5 bases and J by 10 bases, with 15 bases between. Germline V lookup: CDR1 MNHEY, CDR2 SMNVEV (reference sequence). This CDR3 spans 13 amino acids. The CDR3 is CASSISPNREQFF. The CDR3 nucleotides read TGTGCCAGCAGTATAAGCCCGAACCGGGAGCAGTTCTTC.

This clone was seen only once. The rearrangement links TRBV13 to TRBJ2-2; D gene uncertain. Germline CDR1 PRHDT, CDR2 FYEKMQ (reference sequence). Deletions cut 3 bases from V and 6 bases from J, with 2 bases between. CDR3 length equals 11 residues. The CDR3 is CASSFSGELFF. The CDR3 bases are TGTGCCAGCAGCTTTTCCGGGGAGCTGTTTTTT.

This rearrangement joins TRBV28 to TRBJ2-4; tentatively, D is TRBD1 (6 bases). There are 15 residues in the CDR3. In germline, CDR1 is MDHEN, CDR2 SYDVKM. V lost 5 bases, J lost 1 base, and 12 bases lay in between. The CDR3 DNA is TGTGCCAGCAGTAGACAGGCAACGGCCAAAAACATTCAGTACTTC. This sequence encodes CASSRQATAKNIQYF.

The chain employs TRBV14 and TRBJ2-1; D is tentatively TRBD1 or TRBD2 (5 bases each). V was trimmed by 5 bases and J by 9 bases, leaving 14 bases between them. Germline V lookup: CDR1 SGHDN, CDR2 FVKESK. The CDR3 loop spans 13 amino acids. As DNA, the CDR3 is TGTGCCAGCAGCATCGGTGGGGGTGGTGAGCAGTTCTTC. Translation gives CASSIGGGGEQFF.